Below, 31 T cell receptor beta chains from the same sample are listed, as sequenced in a study of identical twins. Each CDR3 protein gets one entry after TCRdb re-called the 5' RACE reads with MiXCR. Here the sample spans about 300,000 distinct CDR3 sequences, over 9% being singletons. The same sample was also studied in work on yellow fever vaccine responses in identical twins.

Sequenced input: CD8+ T cells sorted from blood. These receptors all stem from a woman aged 18-29 years in good health.

This clonotype was picked up a small number of times. This chain links TRBV5-1 with TRBJ2-7, with D unresolved. Trimming cost V 0 bases and J 3 bases, with 7 bases left between them. The CDR3 sequence is 13 residues long. Germline assignment: CDR1 SGHRS and CDR2 YFSETQ. The CDR3 spells CASSLEVHYEQYF. The CDR3 bases are TGCGCCAGCAGCTTGGAGGTCCACTACGAGCAGTACTTC.

In DNA, the CDR3 is TGTGCCAGCAGCCGAGACAGGGTTGCCGGGCAGCCCCAGCATTTT. It is translated as CASSRDRVAGQPQHF. This sequence joins TRBV7-9 and TRBJ1-5, with TRBD1 identical over 7 bases. Germline lookup yields CDR1 SEHNR and CDR2 FQNEAQ (reference sequence). The CDR3 has 15 residues. Trimming removed 5 bases from V and 7 bases from J; junction bases left unmatched: 11.

The genes are TRBV20-1 and TRBJ2-7, with D maybe TRBD2 (5 bases). Trimming took 4 bases from V and 2 from J, leaving 15 bases between them. The CDR3 is 14 amino acids. The V gene's germline CDR1 is DFQATT and CDR2 SNEGSKA (reference sequence). The CDR3 coding sequence is TGCAGTGCTATCTCGGACTGGAACCCCTACGAGCAGTACTTC. Translated, it gives CSAISDWNPYEQYF.

The chain couples TRBV10-1 to TRBJ2-2; D remains ambiguous. From germline, CDR1 is WNHNN and CDR2 SYGVQD (reference sequence). Trimming stripped 7 bases from V and 0 bases from J, with 6 bases between. The CDR3 has 13 residues. The chain's CDR3 is CASTNTNTGELFF. The CDR3 DNA reads TGCGCCAGCACTAACACGAACACCGGGGAGCTGTTTTTT.

In this sample, this clonotype turned up a few times. This sequence joins TRBV5-1 and TRBJ1-1; 8 bases match TRBD1. This CDR3 contains 15 residues. Germline values: CDR1 SGHRS, CDR2 YFSETQ. Trimming removed 4 bases from V and 5 bases from J; junction bases left unmatched: 10. This chain's CDR3 is CASSPRGLRWTEAFF. For the CDR3, the DNA is TGCGCCAGCAGCCCCAGGGGGCTAAGGTGGACTGAAGCTTTCTTT. The variable domain in full, completed from reference TRBV5-1 and TRBJ1-1, reads KAGVTQTPRYLIKTRGQQVTLSCSPISGHRSVSWYQQTPGQGLQFLFEYFSETQRNKGNFPGRFSGRQFSNSRSEMNVSTLELGDSALYLCASSPRGLRWTEAFFGQGTRLTVV.

The sample holds a few counts of this clonotype. This chain joins TRBV9 and TRBJ1-2; tentatively, D is TRBD1 (5 bases). Trimming removed 4 bases at V and 8 bases at J, with 18 bases between. Germline CDR1 is SGDLS and CDR2 is YYNGEE. The CDR3 consists of 14 residues. CDR3 in amino acids: CASSPRGEVAGYTF. The CDR3 DNA reads as TGTGCCAGCAGCCCACGGGGGGAGGTGGCCGGCTACACCTTC.

This clonotype was observed a handful of times. J is TRBJ2-1 and V is TRBV20-1; D remains unclear. Between the trimmed V and J ends, which lost 3 bases and 1 base, there was a span of 7 bases. The length of the CDR3 is 13 residues. The germline V gene encodes CDR1 DFQATT and CDR2 SNEGSKA (reference sequence). CDR3 DNA: TGCAGTGCTAGCCATCCATCCTACAATGAGCAGTTCTTC. This encodes CSASHPSYNEQFF.

This sequence joins TRBV28 and TRBJ2-7; D might be TRBD1 or TRBD2, each matching 5 bases. Trimming left V 8 bases short and J 5 bases short, with 19 bases between. The CDR3 has 14 residues. From germline, CDR1 is MDHEN and CDR2 SYDVKM. For the CDR3, the DNA is TGTGCCAGCCGATGGGTGTTGGGGACCCACGAGCAGTACTTC. Translated, it gives CASRWVLGTHEQYF.

This chain connects TRBV7-3 to TRBJ2-1, with 9 positions matching TRBD2. The CDR3 consists of 20 residues. Trimming at V came to 1 base and at J to 4 bases, leaving 17 bases not matched to a gene. The germline V gene encodes CDR1 SGHTA and CDR2 FQGTGA. CDR3 region: CASSLRGGQAILAGYNEQFF. CDR3 nucleotides: TGTGCCAGCAGCTTAAGGGGCGGGCAAGCCATACTAGCGGGTTACAATGAGCAGTTCTTC.

This clonotype was recorded at least ten times. The rearrangement uses TRBV2 and TRBJ1-1; D not resolved. The CDR3 extends over 12 amino acids. The V gene's germline CDR1 is SNHLY and CDR2 FYNNEI. With 1 base removed from V and 5 bases from J, the gap between germline ends came to 5 bases. CDR3 bases: TGTGCCAGCAGTGAAGTTGGAACTGAAGCTTTCTTT. Amino acids: CASSEVGTEAFF.

This clonotype was picked up one time. The genes are TRBV6-1 and TRBJ2-5; 14 bases are a match to TRBD2. This CDR3 comprises 18 residues. Looked up from germline, CDR1 is MNHNS and CDR2 is SASEGT. The junction had 15 bases not matched to a gene; V was cut back by 7 bases and J by 5 bases. The CDR3 bases are TGTGCCAGCACGAAACGCGGGACTAGCGGGAGTCGTGGGGAGACCCAGTACTTC. Translated, it gives CASTKRGTSGSRGETQYF.

The chain recombines TRBV28 with TRBJ2-1, with 8 bases identical to TRBD2. In germline, CDR1 is MDHEN, CDR2 SYDVKM. The V and J ends lost 7 bases and 6 bases, in that order; junction bases with no gene match: 11. The CDR3 spans 15 residues. The CDR3, as DNA: TGTGCCAGCAAACCCCCGGGGGGGCTCCTCAATGAGCAGTTCTTC. Protein sequence: CASKPPGGLLNEQFF.

This clonotype was recorded a few times. The V call is TRBV6-1, the J call TRBJ2-1; 10 bases are shared with TRBD2. Germline CDR1 is MNHNS and CDR2 is SASEGT. The trim removed 6 bases at V and 8 bases at J, leaving 10 bases unmatched. This CDR3 has 15 amino acids. CDR3 DNA sequence: TGTGCCAGCAGCGAATGGGCTAGCGGGAGCGATGAGCAGTTCTTC. Translated, it gives CASSEWASGSDEQFF.

V is TRBV20-1 and J is TRBJ1-2; D gene unclear. V was cut by 1 base and J by 7 bases, with 10 bases left in between. This CDR3 has 12 amino acids. Germline assignment: CDR1 DFQATT and CDR2 SNEGSKA (reference sequence). The CDR3 DNA follows: TGCAGTGCTAGAGGCGGGCCTTTTGGCTACACCTTC. It specifies CSARGGPFGYTF.

This clonotype occurred a few times. The V gene is TRBV4-2, the J gene TRBJ2-7, with 7 bases lining up with TRBD2. This CDR3 contains 16 residues. The germline V gene has CDR1 LGHNA and CDR2 YNFKEQ. V shed 0 bases and J 0 bases; nucleotides not matched to a gene: 5. In nucleotides, the CDR3 is TGTGCCAGCAGCCAAGAACTAGCGCAAACCTCCTACGAGCAGTACTTC. Translating gives CASSQELAQTSYEQYF.

This clonotype was recorded a few times. This chain links TRBV6-5 with TRBJ2-7; perhaps D is TRBD1 or TRBD2 (5 bases each). The germline gives CDR1 MNHEY, CDR2 SVGAGI. The CDR3 has 13 residues. V dropped 2 bases and J dropped 3 bases, with 8 bases sitting between them. The CDR3 here is CASSYGTIYEQYF. CDR3 sequence (DNA): TGTGCCAGCAGTTACGGGACCATCTACGAGCAGTACTTC.

This clonotype was seen only a few times. The chain carries TRBV12-3 or TRBV12-4 and TRBJ1-1; maybe TRBD1 (5 bases). Trimming took off 3 bases at V and 4 bases at J, with 15 bases between the two ends. The CDR3 sequence is 15 residues long. The chain's CDR3 is CASSLSASGGTEAFF. The CDR3 nucleotides read TGTGCCAGCAGTTTGAGTGCGTCTGGGGGCACTGAAGCTTTCTTT.

The rearrangement links TRBV2 to TRBJ2-1, with 8 bases identical to TRBD2. The CDR3 is 15 residues long. The junction had 7 bases not matched to a gene; V was cut back by 5 bases and J by 4 bases. CDR1 and CDR2 (germline): SNHLY, FYNNEI. CDR3 loop: CASSTGTRGYNEQFF. The CDR3 DNA reads TGTGCCAGCAGTACCGGGACTAGAGGGTACAATGAGCAGTTCTTC.

V and J are TRBV5-6 and TRBJ2-7, with unresolved D. Germline-derived CDR1 and CDR2 are SGHDT and YYEEEE. Trimming pared 0 bases from V and 0 bases from J, leaving 7 bases between. The CDR3 sequence is 14 residues long. The CDR3 protein is CASSLDGYSYEQYF. The CDR3, as DNA: TGTGCCAGCAGCTTGGATGGATACTCCTACGAGCAGTACTTC.

This chain connects TRBV24-1 to TRBJ2-1; TRBD2 might be the D (6 bases). Trimming shortened V by 1 base and J by 5 bases, and 8 bases separated the two germline ends. The CDR3 sequence is 14 residues long. The germline V gene encodes CDR1 KGHDR and CDR2 SFDVKD. CDR3 nucleotides: TGTGCCACCAGTGATTTAGAGCGGGACAATGAGCAGTTCTTC. The encoded protein is CATSDLERDNEQFF.

This clonotype has more than one count but fewer than ten. The genes are TRBV2 and TRBJ2-1, with TRBD2 as a possible D gene (6 bases). Germline values: CDR1 SNHLY, CDR2 FYNNEI. The CDR3 length is 15 residues. V was trimmed by 3 bases and J by 5 bases, leaving 14 bases between them. The CDR3 sequence: CASSDGGDGDNEQFF. The CDR3 region has the DNA TGTGCCAGCAGTGATGGCGGGGATGGGGACAATGAGCAGTTCTTC.

The chain is built from TRBV27 and TRBJ2-1, with TRBD2 matching 10 bases. This CDR3 has 15 residues. With V trimmed by 4 bases and J by 6 bases, 6 bases remained unmatched. Looked up from germline, CDR1 is MNHEY and CDR2 is SMNVEV (reference sequence). The CDR3 here is CASSSLSGRGNEQFF. The CDR3 DNA reads TGTGCCAGCAGTTCACTAAGCGGGAGGGGCAATGAGCAGTTCTTC.

This clonotype was seen a handful of times. V and J are TRBV24-1 and TRBJ2-1, with 7 bases fitting TRBD2. After removal of 7 bases from V and 4 bases from J, the junction contained 6 bases not matched to a gene. Germline assignment: CDR1 KGHDR and CDR2 SFDVKD. The CDR3 contains 14 residues. The CDR3 spells CATSPGLNYNEQFF. Written as DNA, the CDR3 is TGTGCCACCAGCCCGGGACTAAATTACAATGAGCAGTTCTTC.

This clonotype was recorded many times. The CDR3 loop is CATSLAGGWEQYF. The DNA of the CDR3 is TGTGCCACCAGTCTAGCGGGAGGATGGGAGCAGTACTTC. The chain couples TRBV24-1 to TRBJ2-7, with 11 bases lining up with TRBD2. Germline V gene sequence: CDR1 KGHDR, CDR2 SFDVKD. J was trimmed by 7 bases and V by 6 bases; bases with no gene match: 4. The CDR3 has 13 residues.

In its sample, this clonotype was seen a few times. The CDR3 DNA reads as TGTGCCAGCAGCTTATGGCCTAACCTGGTGGTACCTAACTATGGCTACACCTTC. Translating gives CASSLWPNLVVPNYGYTF. The genes are TRBV11-1 and TRBJ1-2; D is unresolved. This CDR3 region has 18 residues. Germline V gene lookup returns CDR1 SGHAT and CDR2 FQDESV (reference sequence). V was clipped by 2 bases and J by 0 bases, with 19 bases between them.

The chain couples TRBV2 to TRBJ2-7, with TRBD2 matching 10 bases. The CDR3 is 14 amino acids. V shed 7 bases and J 6 bases; nucleotides not matched to a gene: 9. Germline V gene data show CDR1 as SNHLY and CDR2 as FYNNEI. CDR3 sequence reads: CASIPTGTSAEQYF. The CDR3 coding sequence is TGTGCCAGCATTCCCACCGGGACTAGCGCCGAGCAGTACTTC.

This clonotype has only a few counts. J is TRBJ2-7 and V is TRBV20-1, with a possible D match to TRBD1 (5 bases). The CDR3 runs to 13 residues. V was pared by 3 bases and J by 2 bases, with 11 bases between. Germline values: CDR1 DFQATT, CDR2 SNEGSKA (reference sequence). This CDR3 reads CSARDGQAYEQYF. CDR3 nucleotides: TGCAGTGCTAGGGACGGACAAGCCTACGAGCAGTACTTC.

This clonotype has a count of ten or more. The chain combines TRBV12-3 or TRBV12-4 with TRBJ2-4; 10 nucleotides agree with TRBD1. The CDR3 covers 16 residues. The ends lost 5 bases at V and 8 bases at J; junction bases unmatched: 12. The CDR3 DNA reads TGTGCCAGCAGTCGCTTCGACAGGGGGCGTTTGTACATTCAGTACTTC. It translates to CASSRFDRGRLYIQYF.

This chain connects TRBV20-1 to TRBJ1-2, with D possibly matching TRBD1 (5 bases). The germline gives CDR1 DFQATT, CDR2 SNEGSKA (reference sequence). The CDR3 has 14 residues. Trimming took 1 base from V and 0 from J, leaving 9 bases between them. CDR3 sequence reads: CSARVGVANYGYTF. CDR3 nucleotide sequence: TGCAGTGCTAGAGTGGGGGTAGCTAACTATGGCTACACCTTC.

V is TRBV15 and J is TRBJ1-5; no firm D call. Germline V gene data show CDR1 as LNHNV and CDR2 as YYDKDF (reference sequence). V was pared by 0 bases and J by 6 bases, with 6 bases between. CDR3 length equals 13 residues. This CDR3 is CATSRDIGQPQHF. The CDR3 nucleotides are TGTGCCACCAGCAGAGATATAGGTCAGCCCCAGCATTTT.

The chain uses TRBV6-2 or TRBV6-3 and TRBJ2-5; D is perhaps TRBD2 (7 bases). V was cut by 5 bases and J by 6 bases, with 19 bases left in between. This CDR3 contains 15 residues. CDR1 and CDR2 (germline): MNHEY, SVGEGT. The CDR3 here is CASSGAGALDKTQYF. In DNA, the CDR3 is TGTGCCAGCAGTGGTGCGGGGGCCCTGGATAAGACCCAGTACTTC.